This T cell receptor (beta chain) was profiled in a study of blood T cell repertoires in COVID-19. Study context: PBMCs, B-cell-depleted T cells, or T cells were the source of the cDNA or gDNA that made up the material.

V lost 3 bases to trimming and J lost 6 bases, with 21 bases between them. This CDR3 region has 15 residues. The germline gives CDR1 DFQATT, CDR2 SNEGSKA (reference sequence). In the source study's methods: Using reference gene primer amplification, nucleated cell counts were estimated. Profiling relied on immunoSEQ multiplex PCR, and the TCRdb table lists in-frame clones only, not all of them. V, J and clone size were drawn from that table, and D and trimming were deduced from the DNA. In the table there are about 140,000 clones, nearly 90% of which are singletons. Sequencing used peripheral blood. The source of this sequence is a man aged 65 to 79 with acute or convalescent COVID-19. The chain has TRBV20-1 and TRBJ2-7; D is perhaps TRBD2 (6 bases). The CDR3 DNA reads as TGCAGTGCTAGTAGGAGTAGCGGAGCCACCTCCGAGCAGTACTTC. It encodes CSASRSSGATSEQYF.